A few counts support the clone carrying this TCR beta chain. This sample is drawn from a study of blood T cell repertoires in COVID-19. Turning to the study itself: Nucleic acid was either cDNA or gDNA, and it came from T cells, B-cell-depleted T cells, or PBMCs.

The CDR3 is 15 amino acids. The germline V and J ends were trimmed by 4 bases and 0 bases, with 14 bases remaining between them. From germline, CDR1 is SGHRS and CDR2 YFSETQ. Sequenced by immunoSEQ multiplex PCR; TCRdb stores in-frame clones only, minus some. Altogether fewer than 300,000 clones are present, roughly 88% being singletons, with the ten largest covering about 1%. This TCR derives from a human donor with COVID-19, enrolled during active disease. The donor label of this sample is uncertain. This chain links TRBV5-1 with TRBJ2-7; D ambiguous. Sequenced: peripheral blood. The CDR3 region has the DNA TGCGCCAGCAGCCCCGGTGGGCTTGGCTCCTACGAGCAGTACTTC. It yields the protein CASSPGGLGSYEQYF.